The present T cell receptor beta chain was sequenced within a study of shared T cell receptors in the human thymus. The repertoire was sequenced with immunoSEQ multiplex PCR; TCRdb's copy has only in-frame clones and lacks some. The sample yields about 660,000 clones, approximately 87% seen once. The CDR3 has 15 amino acids. Trimming pared 2 bases from V and 4 bases from J, leaving 14 bases between. The germline CDR1 and CDR2 sequences are LGHNA and YSLEER. These data also featured in a second study, about human thymus T cells. This second report adds: Samples came from healthy Finnish infants during open corrective cardiac surgery. Thymus was obtained from resections taken during corrective heart surgery. Gene usage (both V and J) appeared biased in thymic and blood repertoires.

The chain couples TRBV4-3 to TRBJ1-2; D uncertain. Sequenced material: thymocytes. This TCR was sampled from a boy in the first two years of life with a congenital heart defect. The CDR3 reads CASSQTRVDGYGYTF. The CDR3, as DNA: TGCGCCAGCAGCCAAACGAGGGTTGACGGCTATGGCTACACCTTC.